The rows below give T cell receptor beta chains drawn from one sample of a study of regulatory T cells in long-lasting Graves disease. Using its own MiXCR run on the multiplex PCR reads, TCRdb lists one record per CDR3 protein. The sample includes 400,000 to 500,000 distinct CDR3 sequences, 22% of them seen just once. The source was peripheral blood mononuclear cells (PBMCs), collected when the disease was refractory, from a patient treated with antithyroid drugs. Receptors were obtained from a female donor with Graves disease. The CDR3 runs from the conserved cysteine through the conserved F or W. Each record gives: J gene, V gene, D gene, clone size, CDR3 DNA, CDR3 protein. The D gene is left open where the match is weak. Where a row states a size, it is once, few, many or the class of an expanded clone; other rows omit it.

>TRBJ1-1|TRBV5-1|NA|few
TGCGCCAGCAGCTTGAGAGACCTTAACACTGAAGCTTTCTTT
CASSLRDLNTEAFF
>TRBJ1-1|TRBV20-1|NA|many
TGCAGTGCTAGGGCGAGGGGTGATGACACTGAAGCTTTCTTT
CSARARGDDTEAFF
>TRBJ2-7|TRBV28|NA|many
TGTGCCAGCAGTTTCCCCGGGGGGCGGGAGCGCTACGAGCAGTACTTC
CASSFPGGRERYEQYF
>TRBJ2-5|TRBV3-1|TRBD1|many
TGTGCCAGCAGCCCCAGGACAGGGCCCTCACAAGAGACCCAGTACTTC
CASSPRTGPSQETQYF
>TRBJ2-5|TRBV7-2|TRBD1|many
TGTGCCAGCGTCGTGGGACAGATACAAGAGACCCAGTACTTC
CASVVGQIQETQYF
>TRBJ2-2|TRBV9|NA|many
TGTGCCAGCAGCGTCGGGACGGCCACCGGGGAGCTGTTTTTT
CASSVGTATGELFF
>TRBJ1-1|TRBV12-3/TRBV12-4|NA|many
TGTGCCAGCAGAAGGGGTATAGACACTGAAGCTTTCTTT
CASRRGIDTEAFF
>TRBJ1-2|TRBV6-1|NA|NA
TGTGCCAGCAGTCGTCCGGCAGGCCCTAACTATGGCTACACCTTC
CASSRPAGPNYGYTF
>TRBJ2-7|TRBV30|TRBD2|NA
TGTGCCTGGAGCCCCGGGACTAGCGGGGGCTACGAGCAGTACTTC
CAWSPGTSGGYEQYF
>TRBJ2-4|TRBV28|TRBD2|many
TGTGCCACCATAGCGGGAGGGCCGAGGAACATTCAGTACTTC
CATIAGGPRNIQYF
>TRBJ1-2|TRBV12-3/TRBV12-4|TRBD1|many
TGTGCCAGCAGTCCAGGACAGGGGGGGCATGGCTACACCTTC
CASSPGQGGHGYTF
>TRBJ1-1|TRBV5-1|NA|NA
TGCGCCAGCCGCGGGGGTGAGTACACTGAAGCTTTCTTT
CASRGGEYTEAFF
>TRBJ2-5|TRBV28|NA|many
TGTGCCAGCATCCCCTCGCTGGCTCGTGAGACCCAGTACTTC
CASIPSLARETQYF
>TRBJ1-5|TRBV11-2|TRBD1|many
TGTGCCAGCAGCGCAGACAGGGGCGTGCAGCCCCAGCATTTT
CASSADRGVQPQHF
>TRBJ1-2|TRBV5-1|NA|NA
TGCGCCAGCAGCTTGCCAGATAACTATGGCTACACCTTC
CASSLPDNYGYTF
>TRBJ2-7|TRBV10-3|NA|NA
TGTGCCATCAGTGTCAGGGGCGGGTTCTACGAGCAGTACTTC
CAISVRGGFYEQYF
>TRBJ1-1|TRBV7-2|NA|many
TGTGCCAGCAGCATTAGGGGGGTGTACACTGAAGCTTTCTTT
CASSIRGVYTEAFF
>TRBJ1-5|TRBV6-7|NA|NA
TGTGCCACCGCCTGGTTAGGGGGGGTGACGAAGCCCCAGCATTTT
CATAWLGGVTKPQHF
>TRBJ2-7|TRBV7-2|NA|NA
TGTGCCAGCAGCCTGCAACGGGCCGAGCAGTACTTC
CASSLQRAEQYF
>TRBJ2-7|TRBV11-2|NA|many
TGTGCCAGCAGCTTAGGGGGGCTCAGCTCCTACGAGCAGTACTTC
CASSLGGLSSYEQYF
>TRBJ2-1|TRBV28|NA|NA
TGTGCCAGCGGTATGAGGGGACCAAACAATGAGCAGTTCTTC
CASGMRGPNNEQFF
>TRBJ2-7|TRBV29-1|NA|many
TGCAGCGTTGAGAGTACAAGGACGGACGAGCAGTACTTC
CSVESTRTDEQYF
>TRBJ2-5|TRBV19|NA|NA
TGTGCCAGTAGTATAGATGAAAGCGAAGAGACCCAGTACTTC
CASSIDESEETQYF
>TRBJ2-4|TRBV3-1|NA|few
TGTGCCAGCAGCCAATTCTTAGCCAAAAACATTCAGTACTTC
CASSQFLAKNIQYF
>TRBJ2-6|TRBV27|NA|many
TGTGCCAGCAGTCCGAGTTATGAGAGCTCTGGGGCCAACGTCCTGACTTTC
CASSPSYESSGANVLTF
>TRBJ2-7|TRBV28|TRBD2|many
TGTGCCAGCAGTTCGGGAGGGCCCCCCTACGAGCAGTACTTC
CASSSGGPPYEQYF
>TRBJ2-7|TRBV6-2/TRBV6-3|NA|many
TGTGCCAGCAGACGTGTGGGACAAACACCCACCTACGAGCAGTACTTC
CASRRVGQTPTYEQYF
>TRBJ1-1|TRBV19|NA|NA
TGTGCCAGTAGTATCCAGGCGAGTACGGGAAGTGCTGAAGCTTTCTTT
CASSIQASTGSAEAFF
>TRBJ2-1|TRBV2|TRBD1|few
TGTGCCAGCACCGTAACAGGGGGCAATGAGCAGTTCTTC
CASTVTGGNEQFF
>TRBJ2-2|TRBV7-9|NA|NA
TGTGCCAGCAGCCATCGGGGACGGCTGGCGAACACCGGGAAGCTGTTTTTT
CASSHRGRLANTGKLFF
>TRBJ2-7|TRBV12-3/TRBV12-4|TRBD1|many
TGTGCCAGCAGTATGGGACAGGGTCGCGAGCAGTACTTC
CASSMGQGREQYF
>TRBJ2-7|TRBV5-1|TRBD1|many
TGCGCCAGCAGCTTGGATCCGGCGACAGGGAGCCACGAGCAGTACTTC
CASSLDPATGSHEQYF
>TRBJ2-5|TRBV30|NA|few
TGTGCCTGGAGTGCCTTGACCAGGGAAGGGACCCAGTACTTC
CAWSALTREGTQYF
>TRBJ1-2|TRBV27|NA|NA
TGTGCCAGCAGTTTCCGGGGTTACTATGGCTACACCTTC
CASSFRGYYGYTF
>TRBJ1-2|TRBV6-5|TRBD1|many
TGTGCCAGCAGTTACAGCCCCAGGGACAGGGTAGACTACACCTTC
CASSYSPRDRVDYTF
>TRBJ1-5|TRBV7-9|NA|few
TGTGCCAGCAGCCCGGGTCCCCACACCAATCAGCCCCAGCATTTT
CASSPGPHTNQPQHF
>TRBJ2-2|TRBV11-3|TRBD2|NA
TGTGCCAGCAGCCGTAGACTAGCGGGAGGGCCGAACACCGGGGAGCTGTTTTTT
CASSRRLAGGPNTGELFF
>TRBJ2-7|TRBV28|NA|many
TGTGCCAGCAGTCCCCAGGGCGGACCCTACGAGCAGTACTTC
CASSPQGGPYEQYF
>TRBJ2-7|TRBV14|NA|once
TGTGCCAGCAGCCATGAGCAATACGAGCAGTACTTC
CASSHEQYEQYF
>TRBJ2-1|TRBV6-2/TRBV6-3|NA|NA
TGTGCCAGCAGTTACGGGCGGGGAAACTACAATGAGCAGTTCTTC
CASSYGRGNYNEQFF
>TRBJ2-7|TRBV2|NA|many
TGTGCCAGCCAGGGTTCCTACGAGCAGTACTTC
CASQGSYEQYF
>TRBJ2-7|TRBV6-1|TRBD2|NA
TGTGCCAGCAGTGAATGGAGGTTAAGCGGGAGTCCGTTTAGCCACGAGCAGTACTTC
CASSEWRLSGSPFSHEQYF
>TRBJ2-1|TRBV12-3/TRBV12-4|TRBD2|NA
TGTGCCAGCAGTCCTCTAGCGGGGGGCGGGAATGAGCAGTTCTTC
CASSPLAGGGNEQFF
>TRBJ1-1|TRBV19|NA|few
TGTGCCCCCAGTGGGATCCGTAACACTGAAGCTTTCTTT
CAPSGIRNTEAFF
>TRBJ1-2|TRBV3-1|TRBD1|once
TGTGCCAGCACCTCAGGGGGCAACTATGGCTACACCTTC
CASTSGGNYGYTF
>TRBJ1-1|TRBV14|TRBD1|NA
TGTGCCAGCAGCCCCCACAGGGGAGTGGACACTGAAGCTTTCTTT
CASSPHRGVDTEAFF
>TRBJ2-2|TRBV30|NA|NA
TGTGCCTGGAGGGAGACCAGACACCTCGGGGAGCTGTTTTTT
CAWRETRHLGELFF
>TRBJ2-7|TRBV13|TRBD1|NA
TGTGCCAGCAGTCATACCCCCGGGACAGGGCTATACGAGCAGTACTTC
CASSHTPGTGLYEQYF
>TRBJ2-7|TRBV2|TRBD2|many
TGTGCCAGCAGTGAGGGACTAGCAGGCGAGCAGTACTTC
CASSEGLAGEQYF
>TRBJ2-7|TRBV7-2|TRBD2|NA
TGTGCCAGCAGCTTAGCCTCGGCCGGGAGGGCCGACGAGCAGTACTTC
CASSLASAGRADEQYF
>TRBJ2-7|TRBV7-2|TRBD2|many
TGTGCCAGCAGTCGCAGACTAGCGAAGAGCTCCTACAAGCAGTACTTC
CASSRRLAKSSYKQYF
>TRBJ2-2|TRBV7-6|NA|NA
TGTGCCAGCAGCCTTGGAGTCGGTACCGGGGAGCTGTTTTTT
CASSLGVGTGELFF
>TRBJ1-5|TRBV3-1|NA|NA
TGTGCCAGCAGCCCCTCGGGGGAGCAGCCCCAGCATTTT
CASSPSGEQPQHF
>TRBJ1-4|TRBV6-2/TRBV6-3|NA|many
TGTGCCAGCAGTTACTCGAAGGGGAGTGAAAAACTGTTTTTT
CASSYSKGSEKLFF
>TRBJ2-2|TRBV12-3/TRBV12-4|TRBD2|many
TGTGCCAGCAGTTCCCAGCTAGCGGCCGACACCGGGGAGCTGTTTTTT
CASSSQLAADTGELFF